This T cell receptor (beta chain) was captured in a study of blood T cell repertoires in COVID-19. In the original analysis: Nucleated cell number was recorded as an estimate derived from reference gene primer amplification. TCRdb keeps only in-frame clones here, not all; method: immunoSEQ multiplex PCR. V, J and clone size are taken as reported in that table, and D and trimming were inferred from the DNA itself. The table has over 95,000 clones, about four fifths seen once. This CDR3 is 13 amino acids long. Per the germline V gene, CDR1 is SNHLY and CDR2 is FYNNEI. Trimming removed 6 bases at V and 1 base at J, with 10 bases between.

The clonotype was recovered from a woman between 35 and 50 years old with acute or convalescent COVID-19. Sequenced input: peripheral blood. This chain links TRBV2 with TRBJ2-7, with TRBD2 as a possible D gene (5 bases). The CDR3 loop is CASSLAPSYEQYF. The DNA for the CDR3 is TGTGCCAGCAGCCTAGCACCTTCCTACGAGCAGTACTTC.